This is a list of T cell receptor beta chains from one sample in a study of blood T cell repertoires in COVID-19. TCRdb keeps only in-frame clones here, not all; method: immunoSEQ multiplex PCR. The sample shows approximately 150,000 clones, around 83% of them seen only once. The sequenced sample was peripheral blood. These receptors came from a human donor with acute or convalescent COVID-19. The donor label of this sample is uncertain. Each CDR3 is given with its conserved first and last residue. The D gene is left open where the match is weak. The size of a clone is reported for some rows only, either as once, few or many, or as a class for expanded clones.

D	size	V	J	DNA	CDR3
-	-	TRBV28	TRBJ1-2	TGTGCCAGCCTCCCGACAGGTCTGAACTATGGCTACACCTTC	CASLPTGLNYGYTF
-	-	TRBV3-1/TRBV3-2	TRBJ2-5	TGTGCCAGCAGCCAAGGCGAGACAGTCTGGGAGACCCAGTACTTC	CASSQGETVWETQYF
TRBD2	-	TRBV9	TRBJ2-1	TGTGCCAGCAGCGTCGGAGCGGGAGTCTACAATGAGCAGTTCTTC	CASSVGAGVYNEQFF
-	-	TRBV6-8	TRBJ2-7	TGTGCCAGCAGTTACATCGAAGGGGGCGAGCAGTACTTC	CASSYIEGGEQYF
-	-	TRBV5-1	TRBJ2-5	TGCGCCAGCAGCTTGGTATCAGATAAGGAGACCCAGTACTTC	CASSLVSDKETQYF
-	-	TRBV30	TRBJ1-5	TGTGCCTGGAGCCCTGGGAGGGGCAATCAGCCCCAGCATTTT	CAWSPGRGNQPQHF
TRBD1	-	TRBV5-1	TRBJ2-7	TGCGCCAGCAGCCGGGACAGAGTCTACGAGCAGTACTTC	CASSRDRVYEQYF
-	-	TRBV5-6	TRBJ1-2	TGTGCCAGCAGCGGGGGACAATGGAACTATGGCTACACCTTC	CASSGGQWNYGYTF
-	-	TRBV19	TRBJ1-1	TGTGCCAGTAGGGCACCTCATGAAGCTTTCTTT	CASRAPHEAFF
-	-	TRBV6-6	TRBJ1-6	TGTGCCAGCAGTTACGGTGGGCAGAATAATTCACCCCTCCACTTT	CASSYGGQNNSPLHF
-	few	TRBV11-2	TRBJ2-3	TGTGCCAGCAGCTTAGCCAGGAACCCTCAGGAGGGACATACGCAGTATTTT	CASSLARNPQEGHTQYF
-	-	TRBV29-1	TRBJ2-1	TGCAGCGTTGATACAGGGTATGGGTACAATGAGCAGTTCTTC	CSVDTGYGYNEQFF
TRBD1	-	TRBV19	TRBJ2-3	TGTGCCACGCGACAGGGGTCGTCGACAGATACGCAGTATTTT	CATRQGSSTDTQYF
-	-	TRBV5-6	TRBJ1-1	TGTGCCAGCAGCACGGAAGGGGTAGGAAACACTGAAGCTTTCTTT	CASSTEGVGNTEAFF
TRBD2	-	TRBV5-1	TRBJ2-7	TGCGCCAGCAGCTTGGGGACTAGAGGGTACGAGCAGTACTTC	CASSLGTRGYEQYF
TRBD1	-	TRBV11-2	TRBJ2-4	TGTGCCAGCAGCTTAGATCGGGGACAGCAGTACTTC	CASSLDRGQQYF
TRBD2	-	TRBV7-2	TRBJ2-1	TGTGCCAGCAGCGGGACTAGCGGGAGGCTCTCCTACAATGAGCAGTTCTTC	CASSGTSGRLSYNEQFF
-	-	TRBV29-1	TRBJ2-5	TGCAGTGGGTGGGGCCGGGCGGAGACCCAGTACTTC	CSGWGRAETQYF
-	-	TRBV21-1	TRBJ1-4	TGTGCCAGCAGCCCCGACAGGGGATACATATCTGCTAATGAAAAACTGTTTTTT	CASSPDRGYISANEKLFF
TRBD1	-	TRBV6-4	TRBJ2-1	TGTGCCAGCAGTGACTTACGGGACAGGGCGTTAGGACCCAACTACAATGAGCAGTTCTTC	CASSDLRDRALGPNYNEQFF
-	-	TRBV6-1	TRBJ1-1	TGTGCCAGCAGTGAATCTGGGGCAGGGAACACTGAAGCTTTCTTT	CASSESGAGNTEAFF
-	once	TRBV30	TRBJ1-4	TGTGCCTGGAAGGTCTCGAGGGCTAATGAAAAACTGTTTTTT	CAWKVSRANEKLFF
TRBD1	-	TRBV7-6	TRBJ2-7	TGTGCCAGCAGATCCGGGACAGGAGCCTCCTACGAGCAGTACTTC	CASRSGTGASYEQYF
TRBD1	-	TRBV18	TRBJ1-1	TGTGCCAGCTCACCGGACAGGGTTGAAGCTTTCTTT	CASSPDRVEAFF
-	-	TRBV5-1	TRBJ1-2	TGCGCCAGCAGCTTGGATCTACTTTACTCTGGCTACACCTTC	CASSLDLLYSGYTF
-	-	TRBV10-3	TRBJ1-1	TGTGCCATCAGTGAGTCGAAGGGGGTTAACACTGAAGCTTTCTTT	CAISESKGVNTEAFF
-	few	TRBV12-3/TRBV12-4	TRBJ1-2	TGTGCCAGCAGCCTGGGGGGAGGGGAAGGCTACACCTTC	CASSLGGGEGYTF
TRBD1	-	TRBV7-6	TRBJ1-6	TGTGCCAGCAGCTACCTCCCGGGACAGGGTTCACCCCTCCACTTT	CASSYLPGQGSPLHF
TRBD1	few	TRBV19	TRBJ1-2	TGTGCCAGTAGTACCCCTCGGACAGGGAACTATGGCTACACCTTC	CASSTPRTGNYGYTF
-	-	TRBV5-4	TRBJ2-6	TGTGCCAGCAGCTCCAGGGGCAGGGGGGCCAACGTCCTGACTTTC	CASSSRGRGANVLTF
TRBD1	-	TRBV30	TRBJ2-1	TGTGCCTGGAGGGCCCGAACAGGGGGTTGGAATGAGCAGTTCTTC	CAWRARTGGWNEQFF
TRBD2	-	TRBV5-6	TRBJ2-1	TGTGCCAGCAGCTTCGGGACTAGATCCTACAATGAGCAGTTCTTC	CASSFGTRSYNEQFF
TRBD1	once	TRBV28	TRBJ1-6	TGTGCCAGCAGTTTCACAGGGGGAGGGTCACCCCTCCACTTT	CASSFTGGGSPLHF
-	-	TRBV2	TRBJ2-5	TGTGCCAGCAGTGTCAAAGAGATGACCCAGTACTTC	CASSVKEMTQYF
-	-	TRBV28	TRBJ1-2	TGTGCCAGCAGTTGGGCTGGCTATGGCTACACCTTC	CASSWAGYGYTF
TRBD1	-	TRBV27	TRBJ1-1	TGTGCCAGCAGACCGACAGGGGCTACTGAAGCTTTCTTT	CASRPTGATEAFF
TRBD1	-	TRBV15	TRBJ2-5	TGTGCCACCAGCAGGACAGGGGTCTCGTACCAAGAGACCCAGTACTTC	CATSRTGVSYQETQYF
TRBD1	-	TRBV6-1	TRBJ2-7	TGTGCCAGCAGTGAAAGGACAGGATCCTACGAGCAGTACTTC	CASSERTGSYEQYF
TRBD2	-	TRBV7-9	TRBJ2-1	TGTGCCAGCAGCCCGACTAGCAGGAATGAGCAGTTCTTC	CASSPTSRNEQFF
TRBD2	-	TRBV7-2	TRBJ2-3	TGTGCCAGCAGCTTAATAGGGACTAGCGGGGCAGATACGCAGTATTTT	CASSLIGTSGADTQYF
TRBD2	-	TRBV2	TRBJ2-2	TGTGCCAGCCGTCGTGGCGGGAGTCAGAACACCGGGGAGCTGTTTTTT	CASRRGGSQNTGELFF
-	-	TRBV6-5	TRBJ1-2	TGTGCCAGCAGTTATGGGGGCGCCGGGGGCTACACCTTC	CASSYGGAGGYTF
-	-	TRBV30	TRBJ2-3	TGTGCCTGGAGTGTACGGAGGGGAGATACGCAGTATTTT	CAWSVRRGDTQYF
TRBD2	-	TRBV4-3	TRBJ2-2	TGCGCCAGCAGCCAAGAAGCTGGCGCTAGCGGAGGTAACACCGGGGAGCTGTTTTTT	CASSQEAGASGGNTGELFF
-	-	TRBV19	TRBJ2-3	TGTGCCAGTAGTGTACAGGAGTGGGGCACAGATACGCAGTATTTT	CASSVQEWGTDTQYF
-	-	TRBV30	TRBJ1-2	TGTGCCTGGAGTAAGATGGGGACACGCGGGAACTATGGCTACACCTTC	CAWSKMGTRGNYGYTF
-	-	TRBV6-2/TRBV6-3	TRBJ2-3	TGTGCCAGCAGTTCTAGGATAAGCACAGATACGCAGTATTTT	CASSSRISTDTQYF
-	few	TRBV19	TRBJ1-2	TGTGCCAGTAGTCTCAGGGGAGCGGAAGGAGGCTACACCTTC	CASSLRGAEGGYTF
TRBD2	-	TRBV27	TRBJ2-7	TGTGCCAGCAGTTTGTTTAGCGGGGGTAAGGTGCAGTACTTC	CASSLFSGGKVQYF
-	few	TRBV19	TRBJ2-6	TGTGCCAGTAGTACCTCGCGGGACAGCCTTTTCTCTGGGGCCAACGTCCTGACTTTC	CASSTSRDSLFSGANVLTF
-	-	TRBV11-2	TRBJ2-7	TGTGCCAGCAGCCCAGCGTACGAGCAGTACTTC	CASSPAYEQYF
TRBD1	-	TRBV9	TRBJ2-7	TGTGCCAGCAGCGTAGGACAGGGGCTGAGCTCCTACGAGCAGTACTTC	CASSVGQGLSSYEQYF
TRBD1	-	TRBV10-3	TRBJ2-2	TGTGCCATCAGTGAGGACAGGGGACCCCGATACACCGGGGAGCTGTTTTTT	CAISEDRGPRYTGELFF
TRBD1	-	TRBV6-5	TRBJ2-2	TGTGCCAGCAGTTACGGACAGGGGGAAACCGGGGAGCTGTTTTTT	CASSYGQGETGELFF
-	-	TRBV18	TRBJ1-4	TGTGCCAGCTCACCGTTAGCAGGGCGTGAAAAACTGTTTTTT	CASSPLAGREKLFF
-	-	TRBV7-8	TRBJ2-3	TGTGCCAGCAGCCCTAGCACAGATACGCAGTATTTT	CASSPSTDTQYF
TRBD2	-	TRBV6-1	TRBJ2-7	TGTGCCAGCAGTGAGGGACTAGCGGGGGCTCTCTCCTACGAGCAGTACTTC	CASSEGLAGALSYEQYF
TRBD1	-	TRBV10-3	TRBJ1-2	TGTGCCATCAGTGAAGGACAGGGAGGGGACTATGGCTACACCTTC	CAISEGQGGDYGYTF
TRBD1	-	TRBV15	TRBJ2-3	TGTGCCACCAGCAGCGGGACAGGGGGCTTAGATACGCAGTATTTT	CATSSGTGGLDTQYF
-	-	TRBV7-3	TRBJ1-1	TGTGCCAGCAGCCTAGCGGGGGCGCTGAACACTGAAGCTTTCTTT	CASSLAGALNTEAFF